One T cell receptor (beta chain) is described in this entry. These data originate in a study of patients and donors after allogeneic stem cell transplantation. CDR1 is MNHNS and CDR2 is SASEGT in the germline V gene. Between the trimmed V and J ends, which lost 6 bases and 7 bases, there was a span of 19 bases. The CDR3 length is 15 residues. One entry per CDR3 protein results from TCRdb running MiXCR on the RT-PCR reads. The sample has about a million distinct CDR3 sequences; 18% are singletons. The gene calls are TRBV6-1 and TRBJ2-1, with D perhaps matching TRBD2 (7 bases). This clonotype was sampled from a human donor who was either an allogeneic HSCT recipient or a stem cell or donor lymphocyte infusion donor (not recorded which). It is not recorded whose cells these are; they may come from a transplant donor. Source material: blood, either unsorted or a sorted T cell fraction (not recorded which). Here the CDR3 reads CASRGGRETRNEQFF. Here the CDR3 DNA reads TGTGCCAGCAGGGGGGGGCGGGAGACACGGAATGAGCAGTTCTTC.